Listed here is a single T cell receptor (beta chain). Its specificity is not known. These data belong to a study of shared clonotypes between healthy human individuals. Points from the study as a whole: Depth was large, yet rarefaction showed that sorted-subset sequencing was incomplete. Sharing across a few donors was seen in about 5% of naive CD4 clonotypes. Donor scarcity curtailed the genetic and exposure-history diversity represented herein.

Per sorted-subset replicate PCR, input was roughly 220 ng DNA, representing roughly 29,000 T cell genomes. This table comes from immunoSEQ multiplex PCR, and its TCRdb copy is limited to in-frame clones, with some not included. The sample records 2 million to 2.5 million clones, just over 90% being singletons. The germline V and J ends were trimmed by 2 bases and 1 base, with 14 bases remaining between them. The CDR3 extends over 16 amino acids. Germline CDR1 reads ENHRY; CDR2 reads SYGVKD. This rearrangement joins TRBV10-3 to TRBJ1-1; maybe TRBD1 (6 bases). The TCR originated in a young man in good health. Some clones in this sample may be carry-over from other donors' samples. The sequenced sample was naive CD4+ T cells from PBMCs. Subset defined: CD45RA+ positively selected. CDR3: CAISEGGQFRNTEAFF. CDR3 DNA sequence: TGTGCCATCAGTGAGGGGGGGCAATTTAGGAACACTGAAGCTTTCTTT.